This entry describes one T cell receptor beta chain. J was trimmed by 0 bases and V by 1 base; bases with no gene match: 6. Germline assignment: CDR1 LGHDT and CDR2 YNNKEL (reference sequence). The CDR3 has 17 residues. Profiling relied on immunoSEQ multiplex PCR, and the TCRdb table lists in-frame clones only, not all of them. The sample yields about 250,000 clones, about 88% seen once. The data belong to a study of blood T cell repertoires in COVID-19. Study at large: The analysed material was cDNA or gDNA that came from T cells, B-cell-depleted T cells, or PBMCs.

The clonotype comes from a woman aged 40-49 years who had recovered from COVID-19. The sample consisted of peripheral blood. The rearrangement links TRBV3-1 (or the pseudogene TRBV3-2) to TRBJ2-1, with 7 positions matching TRBD2. DNA of the CDR3: TGTGCCAGCAGCCAAGGGGGGGGGTCGAGCTCCTACAATGAGCAGTTCTTC. It codes for CASSQGGGSSSYNEQFF.